This T cell receptor (beta chain) emerged from a study of blood T cell repertoires in COVID-19. Study summary: Specimens from acute and convalescent COVID-19 originated in the United States, Italy and Spain.

The table came from immunoSEQ multiplex PCR; TCRdb's copy has only in-frame clones and leaves some out. The sample consists of a few hundred thousand clones, 80% to 90% of them appearing once. V was shortened by 0 bases and J by 2 bases, with 17 bases between the two germline ends. This CDR3 is 17 amino acids long. In germline, CDR1 is MNHNS, CDR2 SASEGT. This clone was detected only once. Which cohort a participant joined came from the clinical history participants gave. Before they entered the study, exposed participants had met a COVID-19 case within 2 weeks. The sequencing sample was made of PBMCs or T cells enriched from blood (not recorded which). This chain connects TRBV6-1 to TRBJ2-7; D may be TRBD1 (6 bases). The receptor's source is a woman aged 50 to 60 who had been exposed to COVID-19. The CDR3 loop is CASSEAGGQGSPYEQYF. The DNA for the CDR3 is TGTGCCAGCAGTGAAGCGGGCGGGCAGGGGAGTCCCTACGAGCAGTACTTC.